The 10 T cell receptor beta chains below come from one sample, sequenced in a study of shared clonotypes between healthy human individuals. TCRdb's table, derived via immunoSEQ multiplex PCR, lists solely in-frame clones and lacks some. The sample records under 1,100,000 clones, roughly 75% being singletons. Sequenced: memory CD4+ T cells sorted from blood. Subset in this sample: CD45RA-negative fraction. The receptor source for this set is a man younger than 35 in good health.

This chain uses TRBV9 with TRBJ2-3, with TRBD2 matching 16 bases. With V trimmed by 3 bases and J by 3 bases, 4 bases remained unmatched. Per germline, CDR1 SGDLS and CDR2 YYNGEE. The CDR3 is 17 amino acids. CDR3 sequence (DNA): TGTGCCAGCAGCGCGGGACTAGCGGGGGGGAGGACAGATACGCAGTATTTT. This translates into CASSAGLAGGRTDTQYF.

This clone was recorded at least ten times. V gene TRBV30 combines with J gene TRBJ1-1; 7 bases fit TRBD1. From germline, CDR1 is GTSNPN and CDR2 SVGIG (reference sequence). The V gene end was trimmed by 5 bases and the J gene end by 5 bases; junction bases not matched to a gene: 8. The length of the CDR3 is 13 residues. CDR3 protein: CAWSATGATEAFF. CDR3 sequence (DNA): TGTGCCTGGTCTGCAACAGGGGCAACTGAAGCTTTCTTT. Combining the CDR3 with reference TRBV30 and TRBJ1-1 gives the whole variable domain SQTIHQWPATLVQPVGSPLSLECTVEGTSNPNLYWYRQAAGRGLQLLFYSVGIGQISSEVPQNLSASRPQDRQFILSSKKLLLSDSGFYLCAWSATGATEAFFGQGTRLTVV.

This clone appeared a single time. This chain connects TRBV5-1 to TRBJ2-2, with TRBD2 as a possible D gene (5 bases). This CDR3 comprises 15 residues. Germline CDR1 SGHRS, CDR2 YFSETQ. The V end was cut by 4 bases, the J end by 2 bases, with 12 bases between. In DNA, the CDR3 is TGCGCCAGCAGCGAGGACTCTCGAAACACCGGGGAGCTGTTTTTT. The encoded protein is CASSEDSRNTGELFF.

V usage is TRBV10-3 and J usage is TRBJ1-6, with D maybe TRBD1 (6 bases). The V gene lost 4 bases and the J gene lost 6 bases, with 13 bases spanning the gap. Germline loops: CDR1 ENHRY, CDR2 SYGVKD. The CDR3 loop spans 15 amino acids. In nucleotides, the CDR3 is TGTGCCATCAGTGTTCTCGGGGGGCCTAATTCACCCCTCCACTTT. Protein sequence: CAISVLGGPNSPLHF.

The gene calls are TRBV19 and TRBJ1-6; TRBD1 agrees at 7 bases. With 9 bases clipped from V and 9 bases from J, the junction kept 11 bases outside the gene matches. Per the germline V gene, CDR1 is LNHDA and CDR2 is SQIVND (reference sequence). This CDR3 spans 14 amino acids. The CDR3 sequence is CASRGVDRASPLHF. The CDR3 DNA follows: TGTGCCAGCCGTGGAGTTGACAGGGCTTCACCCCTCCACTTT.

The chain joins TRBV6-5 to TRBJ2-7; no clear D. The CDR3 runs 12 residues. Per the germline V gene, CDR1 is MNHEY and CDR2 is SVGAGI. V was cut by 6 bases and J by 3 bases, with 9 bases left in between. For the CDR3, the DNA is TGTGCCAGCAGCTTGGACGGCTACGAGCAGTACTTC. This translates into CASSLDGYEQYF.

Of note for this clone: The junction does not match germline at one end; this may be a read error. The chain combines TRBV7-7 with TRBJ2-3; 8 bases are a match to TRBD2. CDR1 SSHAT and CDR2 FNYEAQ come from the germline V gene (reference sequence). The CDR3 is 15 amino acids. The CDR3 region is CASSALRGGGDTQYF. The CDR3 bases are TGTGCTAGCAGCGCACTCCGGGGGGGCGGTGATACGCAGTATTTT.

V usage is TRBV18 and J usage is TRBJ2-1, with 8 bases lining up with TRBD1. The CDR3 sequence is 15 residues long. The trim removed 2 bases at V and 6 bases at J, leaving 6 bases unmatched. The germline gives CDR1 KGHSH, CDR2 LQKENI. The DNA for the CDR3 is TGTGCCAGCTCACCAGGACAGGGAAATATCAATGAGCAGTTCTTC. This codes for CASSPGQGNINEQFF.

The rearrangement uses TRBV5-4 and TRBJ2-1; 8 bases match TRBD1. V shed 4 bases, J shed 2 bases, and the junction held 8 bases outside the gene matches. The CDR3 length is 16 residues. From germline, CDR1 is SGHNT and CDR2 YYREEE (reference sequence). Here the CDR3 reads CASSPGRDRTYNEQFF. CDR3 in DNA: TGTGCCAGCAGCCCCGGTCGGGACAGGACCTACAATGAGCAGTTCTTC.

The chain is built from TRBV7-2 and TRBJ2-1; D perhaps matches TRBD1 (5 bases). The germline gives CDR1 SGHTA, CDR2 FQGNSA. The V end was cut by 7 bases, the J end by 9 bases, with 22 bases between. The CDR3 contains 15 residues. The DNA for the CDR3 is TGTGCCAGCACCCCGCCAGGGTTTACGACGGGTGAGCAGTTCTTC. It translates to CASTPPGFTTGEQFF.